Sequencing of this T cell receptor beta chain was carried out in a study of T-cell memory formation after mild COVID-19. As regards this clonotype: Its antigen is unknown.

With constant-segment primers, 5'RACE yielded cDNA libraries of TCR alpha and TCR beta that carried sample barcodes and UMIs. TCRdb itself ran the 5' RACE reads through MiXCR, one entry per CDR3 protein. The data hold 450,000 to 650,000 distinct CDR3 sequences, with about a fifth observed a single time. Germline-derived CDR1 and CDR2 are MNHEY and SVGAGI. This CDR3 has 14 amino acids. The V end was cut by 2 bases, the J end by 6 bases, with 12 bases between. Notes on the study in general: For contracting clones, CD4+ ones sat mainly in CM and EM, CD8+ in EMRA. Pre-infection memory held some responding clones, suggesting pre-existing cross-reactive T cells responded. Whereas later expanders leaned CD4+, clones contracting day 15 to 85 showed a balanced CD4/CD8 makeup.

The origin of this receptor is an adult woman who had mild COVID-19 (a few samples of this study predate the infection). Cell type and time point are not known. The chain is built from TRBV6-5 and TRBJ2-3; D call uncertain. Sequenced: PBMCs or a T cell subset sorted from them (not recorded which). CDR3 DNA: TGTGCCAGCAGTTACCCCGGAGCGTCTGATACGCAGTATTTT. Its translation: CASSYPGASDTQYF.